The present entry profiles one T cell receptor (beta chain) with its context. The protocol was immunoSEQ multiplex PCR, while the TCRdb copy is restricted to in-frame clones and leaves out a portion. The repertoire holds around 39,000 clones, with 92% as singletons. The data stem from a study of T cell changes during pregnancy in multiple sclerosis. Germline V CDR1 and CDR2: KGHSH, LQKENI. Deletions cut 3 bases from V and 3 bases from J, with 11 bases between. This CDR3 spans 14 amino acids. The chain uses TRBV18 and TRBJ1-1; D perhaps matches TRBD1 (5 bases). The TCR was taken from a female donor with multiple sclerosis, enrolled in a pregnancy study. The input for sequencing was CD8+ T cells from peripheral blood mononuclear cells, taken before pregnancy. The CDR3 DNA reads TGTGCCAGCTCACCCCCCTGGGGGGACACTGAAGCTTTCTTT. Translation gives CASSPPWGDTEAFF. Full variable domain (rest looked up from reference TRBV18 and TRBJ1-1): NAGVMQNPRHLVRRRGQEARLRCSPMKGHSHVYWYRQLPEEGLKFMVYLQKENIIDESGMPKERFSAEFPKEGPSILRIQQVVRGDSAAYFCASSPPWGDTEAFFGQGTRLTVV.